This paragraph covers one TCR beta chain sequence. The Seattle site enrolled patients during active infection and followed them longitudinally. In germline, CDR1 is ENHRY, CDR2 SYGVKD. This CDR3 contains 16 residues. V lost 4 bases and J 3 bases, leaving 19 bases between the germline ends. This sample is part of a study of blood T cell repertoires in COVID-19. Whole-study context: The United States, Italy and Spain provided the acute and convalescent COVID-19 samples. Nucleic acid was either cDNA or gDNA, and it came from T cells, B-cell-depleted T cells, or PBMCs.

In the source study's methods: Cell counts per sample came from amplifying reference gene primers. Assay used: immunoSEQ multiplex PCR; TCRdb lists only in-frame clones, some missing. V and J calls and clone size follow that table, whereas D and trimming were derived from the DNA. The sample lists approximately 300,000 clones, about nine tenths occurring once. The source of this sequence is a woman between 50 and 59 years old with COVID-19, enrolled during active disease. The material sequenced was peripheral blood. The genes are TRBV10-3 and TRBJ2-7, with D perhaps matching TRBD2 (6 bases). CDR3 nucleotides: TGTGCCATCAGTGGAACCTTAGCGGCACGGGGCTACGAGCAGTACTTC. It specifies CAISGTLAARGYEQYF.